This TCR beta chain is from a study of T cells after yellow fever vaccination. A few counts support this clonotype. Antigen: not known. Study results and caveats: The CD4 compartment and the CD8 compartment contained a small share of clonotypes in common.

TCRdb re-called the 5' RACE reads with MiXCR, one entry per CDR3 protein. This sample has 350,000 or so distinct CDR3 sequences, with around 8.1% found just once. The V end was cut by 3 bases, the J end by 7 bases, with 10 bases between. This CDR3 has 14 residues. Germline V gives CDR1 LNHDA, CDR2 SQIVND (reference sequence). The chain joins TRBV19 to TRBJ1-6; D gene ambiguous. This receptor was obtained from a young man who received the YFV17D yellow fever vaccine. The sample consisted of PBMCs, taken 45 days after the first yellow fever vaccination. The CDR3 region has the DNA TGTGCCAGTAGTATTCAACAGTCGAATTCACCCCTCCACTTT. The encoded protein is CASSIQQSNSPLHF.